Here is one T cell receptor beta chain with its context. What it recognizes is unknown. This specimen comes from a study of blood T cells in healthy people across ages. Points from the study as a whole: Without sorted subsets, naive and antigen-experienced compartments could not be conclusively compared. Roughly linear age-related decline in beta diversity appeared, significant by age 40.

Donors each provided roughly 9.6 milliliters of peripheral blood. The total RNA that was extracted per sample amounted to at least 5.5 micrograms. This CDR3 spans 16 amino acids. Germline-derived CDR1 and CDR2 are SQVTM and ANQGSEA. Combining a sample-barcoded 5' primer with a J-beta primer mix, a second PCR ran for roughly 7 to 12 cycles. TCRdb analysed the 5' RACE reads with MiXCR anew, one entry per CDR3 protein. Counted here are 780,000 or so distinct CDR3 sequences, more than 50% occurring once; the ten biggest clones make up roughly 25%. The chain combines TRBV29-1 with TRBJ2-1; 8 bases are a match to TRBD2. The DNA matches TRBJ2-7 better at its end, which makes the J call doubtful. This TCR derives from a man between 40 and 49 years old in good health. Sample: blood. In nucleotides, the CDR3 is TGCAGCGCTACATCACGGGGCACTAGCGGCAACTACGAGCAGTACTTC. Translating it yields CSATSRGTSGNYEQYF.